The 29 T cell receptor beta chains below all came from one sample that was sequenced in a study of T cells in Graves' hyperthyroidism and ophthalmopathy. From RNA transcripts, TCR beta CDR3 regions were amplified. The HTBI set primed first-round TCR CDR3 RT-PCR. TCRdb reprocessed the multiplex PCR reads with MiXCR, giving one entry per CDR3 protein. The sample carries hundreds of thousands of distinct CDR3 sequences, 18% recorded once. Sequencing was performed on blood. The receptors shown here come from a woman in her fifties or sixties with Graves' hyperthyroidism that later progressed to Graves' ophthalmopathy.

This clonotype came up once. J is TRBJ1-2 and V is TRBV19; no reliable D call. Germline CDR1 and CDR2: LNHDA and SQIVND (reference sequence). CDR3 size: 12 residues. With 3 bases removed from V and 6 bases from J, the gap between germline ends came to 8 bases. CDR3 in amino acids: CASSIYSDGYTF. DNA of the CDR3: TGTGCCAGTAGTATTTACAGCGATGGCTACACCTTC.

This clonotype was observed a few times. The CDR3 here is CASSFREGLNTEAFF. The CDR3 nucleotides are TGTGCCAGCAGCTTCCGGGAAGGCCTGAACACTGAAGCTTTCTTT. The gene calls are TRBV5-6 and TRBJ1-1; unclear D gene. Trimming pared 2 bases from V and 0 bases from J, leaving 11 bases between. Germline values: CDR1 SGHDT, CDR2 YYEEEE. The CDR3 contains 15 residues.

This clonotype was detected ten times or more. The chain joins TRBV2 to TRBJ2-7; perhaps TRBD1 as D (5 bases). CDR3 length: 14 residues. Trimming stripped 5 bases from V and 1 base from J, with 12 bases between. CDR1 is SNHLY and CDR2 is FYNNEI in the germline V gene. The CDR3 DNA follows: TGTGCCAGCAGTCAGAATCAGGGTTCCTACGAGCAGTACTTC. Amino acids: CASSQNQGSYEQYF.

The CDR3 DNA is TGTGCCAGCAGCTTTCCCGACAGGGGTCGGAACGAGCAGTACTTC. Translated, it gives CASSFPDRGRNEQYF. The chain uses TRBV7-6 and TRBJ2-7; 8 bases match TRBD1. The germline V gene encodes CDR1 SGHVS and CDR2 FNYEAQ. The length of the CDR3 is 15 residues. V lost 3 bases and J lost 5; bases outside the gene matches: 9.

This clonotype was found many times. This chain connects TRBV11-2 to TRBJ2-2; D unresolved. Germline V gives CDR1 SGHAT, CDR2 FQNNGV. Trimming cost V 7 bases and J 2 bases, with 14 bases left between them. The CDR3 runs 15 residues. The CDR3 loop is CASNHAPENTGELFF. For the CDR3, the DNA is TGTGCCAGCAACCACGCCCCAGAAAACACCGGGGAGCTGTTTTTT. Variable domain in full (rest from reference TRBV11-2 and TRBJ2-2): EAGVAQSPRYKIIEKRQSVAFWCNPISGHATLYWYQQILGQGPKLLIQFQNNGVVDDSQLPKDRFSAERLKGVDSTLKIQPAKLEDSAVYLCASNHAPENTGELFFGEGSRLTVL.

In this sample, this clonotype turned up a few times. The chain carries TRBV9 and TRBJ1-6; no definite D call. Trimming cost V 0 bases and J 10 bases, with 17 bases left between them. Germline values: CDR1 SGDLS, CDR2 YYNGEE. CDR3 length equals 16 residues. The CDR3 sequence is CASSVGPTRSGSPLHF. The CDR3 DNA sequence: TGTGCCAGCAGCGTAGGTCCAACCCGGTCGGGGTCACCCCTCCACTTT.

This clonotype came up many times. DNA of the CDR3: TGTGCCAGCAGTTTCCAGGGCTATTCACCCCTCCACTTT. Its protein product is CASSFQGYSPLHF. V gene TRBV12-3 or TRBV12-4 combines with J gene TRBJ1-6; perhaps TRBD1 as D (5 bases). The CDR3 contains 13 residues. V gave up 3 bases and J gave up 8 bases, with 8 bases separating them.

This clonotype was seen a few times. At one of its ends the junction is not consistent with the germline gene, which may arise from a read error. This CDR3 is CAGSLDGAYTEAFF. CDR3 DNA: TGTGCCGGCAGCCTGGACGGAGCTTACACTGAAGCTTTCTTT. The chain carries TRBV11-1 and TRBJ1-1, with D unresolved. The germline CDR1 and CDR2 sequences are SGHAT and FQDESV (reference sequence). The CDR3 length is 14 residues.

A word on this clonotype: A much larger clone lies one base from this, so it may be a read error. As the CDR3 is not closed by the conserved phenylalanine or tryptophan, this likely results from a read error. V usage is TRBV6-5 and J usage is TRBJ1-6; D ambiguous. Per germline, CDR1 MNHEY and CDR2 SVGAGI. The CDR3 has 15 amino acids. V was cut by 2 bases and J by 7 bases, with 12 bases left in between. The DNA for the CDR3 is TGTGCCAGCAGTTACCTCCAGGCGGGGAATTCACCCCTCCACCTT. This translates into CASSYLQAGNSPLHL.

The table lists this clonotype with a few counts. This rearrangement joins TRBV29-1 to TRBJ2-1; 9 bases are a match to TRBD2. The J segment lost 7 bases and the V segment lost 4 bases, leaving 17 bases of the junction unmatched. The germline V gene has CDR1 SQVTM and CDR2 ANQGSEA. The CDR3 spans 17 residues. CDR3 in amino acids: CSVVLSGRGGLMNEQFF. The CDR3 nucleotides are TGCAGCGTTGTACTGTCAGGGCGGGGGGGCCTGATGAATGAGCAGTTCTTC.

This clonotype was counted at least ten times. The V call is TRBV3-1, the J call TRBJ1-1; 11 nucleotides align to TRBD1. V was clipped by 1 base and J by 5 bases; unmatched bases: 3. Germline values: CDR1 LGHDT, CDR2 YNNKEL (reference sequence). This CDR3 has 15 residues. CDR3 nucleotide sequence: TGTGCCAGCAGCCAAGTGGGACAGGGGGAAACTGAAGCTTTCTTT. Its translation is CASSQVGQGETEAFF.

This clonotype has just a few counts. Here the CDR3 DNA reads TGTGCCAGCAGCTTGTCTGGGTTTCAGCCCCAGCATTTT. Encoded protein: CASSLSGFQPQHF. The V gene is TRBV7-9, the J gene TRBJ1-5; D remains ambiguous. Between the trimmed V and J ends, which lost 3 bases and 6 bases, there was a span of 9 bases. The CDR3 is 13 residues long. CDR1 is SEHNR and CDR2 is FQNEAQ in the germline V gene (reference sequence).

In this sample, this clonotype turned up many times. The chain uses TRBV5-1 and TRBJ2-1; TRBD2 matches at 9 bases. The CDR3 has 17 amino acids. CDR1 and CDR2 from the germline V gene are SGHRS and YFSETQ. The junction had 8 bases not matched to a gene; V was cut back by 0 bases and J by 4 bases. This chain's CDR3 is CASSLGTASGEYNEQFF. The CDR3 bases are TGCGCCAGCAGCTTGGGGACCGCTAGCGGGGAATACAATGAGCAGTTCTTC.

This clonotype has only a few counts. CDR3 in DNA: TGTGCCAGCAGTTTAAATGGGCAGGGAGCGGTCCGGCCCCAGCATTTT. Translated: CASSLNGQGAVRPQHF. This chain links TRBV27 with TRBJ1-5; D is perhaps TRBD1 (5 bases). Trimming removed 2 bases from V and 9 bases from J, with 20 bases in between. CDR1 is MNHEY and CDR2 is SMNVEV in the germline V gene (reference sequence). The CDR3 loop spans 16 amino acids.

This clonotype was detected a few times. The CDR3 nucleotides are TGTGCCAGCAGCGAGGACAGGGGGCTTTACGAGCAGTACTTC. Its translation: CASSEDRGLYEQYF. V is TRBV3-1 and J is TRBJ2-7, with 11 bases aligning to TRBD1. This CDR3 has 14 amino acids. Germline V gives CDR1 LGHDT, CDR2 YNNKEL (reference sequence). V lost 5 bases, J lost 4 bases, and 4 bases stayed unmatched.

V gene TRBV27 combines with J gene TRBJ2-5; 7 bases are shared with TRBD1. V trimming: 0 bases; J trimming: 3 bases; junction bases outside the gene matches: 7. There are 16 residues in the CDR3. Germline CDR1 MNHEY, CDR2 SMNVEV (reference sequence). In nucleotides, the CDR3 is TGTGCCAGCAGTTTATCATTGGACAGGCGGGAAGAGACCCAGTACTTC. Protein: CASSLSLDRREETQYF.

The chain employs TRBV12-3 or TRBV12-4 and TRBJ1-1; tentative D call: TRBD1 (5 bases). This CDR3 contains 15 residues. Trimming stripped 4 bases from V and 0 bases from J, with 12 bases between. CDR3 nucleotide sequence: TGTGCCAGCAGTTCCTCCCAGGGATTGAACACTGAAGCTTTCTTT. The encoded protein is CASSSSQGLNTEAFF.

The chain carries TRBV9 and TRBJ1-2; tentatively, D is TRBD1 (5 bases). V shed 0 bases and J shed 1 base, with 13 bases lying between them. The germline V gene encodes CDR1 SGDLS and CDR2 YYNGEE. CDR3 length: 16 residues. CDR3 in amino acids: CASSVARVFRNYGYTF. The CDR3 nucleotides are TGTGCCAGCAGCGTAGCCAGGGTATTCCGTAACTATGGCTACACCTTC.

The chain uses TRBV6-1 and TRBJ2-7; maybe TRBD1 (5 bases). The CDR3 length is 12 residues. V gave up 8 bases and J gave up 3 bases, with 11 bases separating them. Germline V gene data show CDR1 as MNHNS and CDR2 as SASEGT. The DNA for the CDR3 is TGTGCCAGCGGGCAGGGCCTCTACGAGCAGTACTTC. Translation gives CASGQGLYEQYF.

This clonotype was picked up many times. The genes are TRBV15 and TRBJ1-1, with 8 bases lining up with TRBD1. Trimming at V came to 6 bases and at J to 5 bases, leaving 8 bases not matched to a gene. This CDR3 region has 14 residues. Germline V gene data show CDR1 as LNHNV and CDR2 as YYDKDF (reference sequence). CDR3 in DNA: TGTGCCACCAGTTTCGACAGGGGCAGGACTGAAGCTTTCTTT. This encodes CATSFDRGRTEAFF.

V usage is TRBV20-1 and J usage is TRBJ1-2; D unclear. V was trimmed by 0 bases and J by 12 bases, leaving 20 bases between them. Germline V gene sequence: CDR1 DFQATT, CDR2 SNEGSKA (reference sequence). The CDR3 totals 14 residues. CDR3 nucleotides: TGCAGTGCTAGAGATCTAAGTGCCCCGCGCCGGGACACCTTC. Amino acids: CSARDLSAPRRDTF.

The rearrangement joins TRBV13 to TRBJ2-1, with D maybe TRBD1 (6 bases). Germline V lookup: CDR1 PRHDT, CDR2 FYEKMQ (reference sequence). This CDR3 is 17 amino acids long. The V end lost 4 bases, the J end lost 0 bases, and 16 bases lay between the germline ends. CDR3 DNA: TGTGCCAGCAGCTCCTCCTTCCGGGACAACTCCTACAATGAGCAGTTCTTC. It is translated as CASSSSFRDNSYNEQFF.

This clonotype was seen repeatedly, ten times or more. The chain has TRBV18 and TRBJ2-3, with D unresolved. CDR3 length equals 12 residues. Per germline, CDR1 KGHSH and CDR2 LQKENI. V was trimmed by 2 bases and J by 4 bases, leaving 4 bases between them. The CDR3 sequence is CASSPTADTQYF. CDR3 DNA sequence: TGTGCCAGCTCACCAACGGCAGATACGCAGTATTTT.

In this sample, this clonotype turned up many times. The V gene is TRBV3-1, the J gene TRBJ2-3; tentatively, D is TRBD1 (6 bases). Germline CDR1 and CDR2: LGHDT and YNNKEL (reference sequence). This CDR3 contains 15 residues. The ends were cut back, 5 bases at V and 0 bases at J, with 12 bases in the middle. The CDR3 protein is CASSARGRSTDTQYF. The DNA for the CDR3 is TGTGCCAGCAGCGCCAGGGGCCGAAGCACAGATACGCAGTATTTT.

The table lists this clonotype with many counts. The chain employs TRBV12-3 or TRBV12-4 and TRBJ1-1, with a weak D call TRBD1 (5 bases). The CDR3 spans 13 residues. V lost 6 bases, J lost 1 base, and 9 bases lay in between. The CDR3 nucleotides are TGTGCCAGCAGGGACACAGAGAACACTGAAGCTTTCTTT. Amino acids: CASRDTENTEAFF.

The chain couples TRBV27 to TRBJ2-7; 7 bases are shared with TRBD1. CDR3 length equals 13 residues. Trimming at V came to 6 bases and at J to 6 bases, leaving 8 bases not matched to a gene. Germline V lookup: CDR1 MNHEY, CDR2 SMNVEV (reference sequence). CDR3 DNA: TGTGCCAGCAGATTGGCAGGGGGTGGCGAGCAGTACTTC. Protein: CASRLAGGGEQYF.

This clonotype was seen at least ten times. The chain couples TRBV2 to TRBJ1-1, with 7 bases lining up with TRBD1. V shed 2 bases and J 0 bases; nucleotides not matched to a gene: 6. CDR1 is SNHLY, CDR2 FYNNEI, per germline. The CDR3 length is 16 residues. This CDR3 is CASSEWAGGVNTEAFF. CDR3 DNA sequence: TGTGCCAGCAGTGAATGGGCAGGGGGGGTGAACACTGAAGCTTTCTTT.

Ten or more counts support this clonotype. CDR3 coding DNA: TGTGCCAGCACCCGGGCCAGTAATGAAAAACTGTTTTTT. It specifies CASTRASNEKLFF. V is TRBV12-3 or TRBV12-4 and J is TRBJ1-4; D is ambiguous. V was cut by 7 bases and J by 4 bases, with 10 bases left in between. This CDR3 is built from 13 residues.

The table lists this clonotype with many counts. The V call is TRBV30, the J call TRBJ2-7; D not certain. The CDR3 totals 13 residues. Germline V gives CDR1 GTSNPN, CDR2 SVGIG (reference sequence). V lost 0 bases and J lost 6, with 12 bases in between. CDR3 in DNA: TGTGCCTGGAGTGTAATTCTGCACACCGAGCAGTACTTC. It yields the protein CAWSVILHTEQYF.